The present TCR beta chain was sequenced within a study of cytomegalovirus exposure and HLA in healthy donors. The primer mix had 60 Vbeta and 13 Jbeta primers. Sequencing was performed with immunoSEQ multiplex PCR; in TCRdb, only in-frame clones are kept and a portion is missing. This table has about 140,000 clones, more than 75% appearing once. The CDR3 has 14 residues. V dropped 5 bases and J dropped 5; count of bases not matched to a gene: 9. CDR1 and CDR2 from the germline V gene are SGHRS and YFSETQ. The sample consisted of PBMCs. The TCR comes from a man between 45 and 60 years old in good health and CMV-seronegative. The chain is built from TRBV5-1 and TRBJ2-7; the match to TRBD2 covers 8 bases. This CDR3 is CASRSEAGVDEQYF. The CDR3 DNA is TGCGCCAGCAGATCTGAAGCGGGAGTCGACGAGCAGTACTTC.